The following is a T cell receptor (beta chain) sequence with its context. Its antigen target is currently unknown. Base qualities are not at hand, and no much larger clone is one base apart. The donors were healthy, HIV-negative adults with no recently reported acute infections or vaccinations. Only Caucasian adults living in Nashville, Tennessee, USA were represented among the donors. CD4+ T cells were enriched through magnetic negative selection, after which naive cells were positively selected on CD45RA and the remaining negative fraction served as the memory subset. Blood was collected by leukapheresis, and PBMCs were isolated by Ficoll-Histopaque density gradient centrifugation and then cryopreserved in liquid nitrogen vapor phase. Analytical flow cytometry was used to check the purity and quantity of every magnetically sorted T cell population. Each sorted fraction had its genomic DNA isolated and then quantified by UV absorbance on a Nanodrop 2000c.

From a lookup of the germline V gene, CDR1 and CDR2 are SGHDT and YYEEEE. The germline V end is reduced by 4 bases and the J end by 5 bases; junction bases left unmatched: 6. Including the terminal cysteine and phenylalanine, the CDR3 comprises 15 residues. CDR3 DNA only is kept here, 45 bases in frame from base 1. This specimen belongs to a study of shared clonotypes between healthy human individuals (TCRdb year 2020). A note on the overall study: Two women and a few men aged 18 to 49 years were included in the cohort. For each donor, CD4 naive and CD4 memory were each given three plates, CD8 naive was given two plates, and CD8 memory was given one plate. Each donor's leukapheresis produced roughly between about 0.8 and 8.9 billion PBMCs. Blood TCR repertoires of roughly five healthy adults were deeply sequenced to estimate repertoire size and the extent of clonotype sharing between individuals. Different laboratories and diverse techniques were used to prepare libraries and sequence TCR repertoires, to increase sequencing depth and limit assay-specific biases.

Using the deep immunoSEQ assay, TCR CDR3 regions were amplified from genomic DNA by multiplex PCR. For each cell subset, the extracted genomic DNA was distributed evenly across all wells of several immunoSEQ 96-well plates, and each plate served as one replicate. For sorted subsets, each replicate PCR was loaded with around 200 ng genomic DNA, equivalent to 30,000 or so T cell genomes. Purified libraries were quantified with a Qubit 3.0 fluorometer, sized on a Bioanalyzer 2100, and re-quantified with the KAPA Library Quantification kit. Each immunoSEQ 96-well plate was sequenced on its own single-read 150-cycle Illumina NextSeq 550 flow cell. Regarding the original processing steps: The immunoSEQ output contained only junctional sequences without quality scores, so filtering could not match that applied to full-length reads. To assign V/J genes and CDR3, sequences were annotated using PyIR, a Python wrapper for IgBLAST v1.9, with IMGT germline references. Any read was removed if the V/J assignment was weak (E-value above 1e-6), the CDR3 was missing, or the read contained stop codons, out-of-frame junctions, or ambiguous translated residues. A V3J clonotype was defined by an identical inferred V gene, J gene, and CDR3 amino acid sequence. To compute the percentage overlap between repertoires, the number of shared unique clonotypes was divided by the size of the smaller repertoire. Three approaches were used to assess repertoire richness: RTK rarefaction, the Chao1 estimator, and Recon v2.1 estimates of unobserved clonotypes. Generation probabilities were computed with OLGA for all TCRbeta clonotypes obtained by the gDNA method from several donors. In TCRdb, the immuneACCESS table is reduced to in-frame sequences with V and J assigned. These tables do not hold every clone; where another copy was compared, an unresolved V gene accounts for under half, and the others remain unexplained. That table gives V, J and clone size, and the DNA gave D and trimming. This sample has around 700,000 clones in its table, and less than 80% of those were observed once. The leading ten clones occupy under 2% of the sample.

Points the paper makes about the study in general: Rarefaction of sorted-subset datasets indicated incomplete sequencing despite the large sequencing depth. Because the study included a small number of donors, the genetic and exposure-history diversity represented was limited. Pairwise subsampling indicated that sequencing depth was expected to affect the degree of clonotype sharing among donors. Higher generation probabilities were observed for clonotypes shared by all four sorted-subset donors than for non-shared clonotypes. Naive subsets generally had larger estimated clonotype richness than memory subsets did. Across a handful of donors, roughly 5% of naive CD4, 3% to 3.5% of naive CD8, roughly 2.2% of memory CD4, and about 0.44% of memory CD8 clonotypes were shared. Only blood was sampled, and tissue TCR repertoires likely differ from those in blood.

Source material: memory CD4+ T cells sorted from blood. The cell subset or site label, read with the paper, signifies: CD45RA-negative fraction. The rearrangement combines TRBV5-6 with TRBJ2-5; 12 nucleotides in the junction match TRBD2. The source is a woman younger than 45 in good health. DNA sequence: TGTGCCAGCAGCAGGACTAGCGGGGTGACGGAGACCCAGTACTTC. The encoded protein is CASSRTSGVTETQYF.